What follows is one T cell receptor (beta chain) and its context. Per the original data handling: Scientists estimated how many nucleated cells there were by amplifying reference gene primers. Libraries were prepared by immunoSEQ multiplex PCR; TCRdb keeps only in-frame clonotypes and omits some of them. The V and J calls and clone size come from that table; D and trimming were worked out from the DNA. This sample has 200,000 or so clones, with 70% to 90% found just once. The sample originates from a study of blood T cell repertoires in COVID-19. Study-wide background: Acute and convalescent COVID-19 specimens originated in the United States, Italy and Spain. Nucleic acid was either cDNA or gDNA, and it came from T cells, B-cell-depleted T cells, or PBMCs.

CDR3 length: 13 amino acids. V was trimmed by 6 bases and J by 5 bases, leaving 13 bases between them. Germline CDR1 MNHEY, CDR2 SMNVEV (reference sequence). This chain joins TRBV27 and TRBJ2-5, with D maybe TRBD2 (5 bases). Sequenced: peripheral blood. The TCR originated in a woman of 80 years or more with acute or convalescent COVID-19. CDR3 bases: TGTGCCAGCAGGCGGGCCGGTGGGGAGACCCAGTACTTC. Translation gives CASRRAGGETQYF.